This record concerns one T cell receptor beta chain sequence. The source of the sample is a study of PD-L1 blockade in urothelial cancer. Time point defined: pretreatment peripheral blood. Sequencing used immunoSEQ multiplex PCR; TCRdb keeps in-frame clones, though not all of them. The data contain about 33,000 clones, 84% of them singletons. CDR1 and CDR2 from the germline V gene are SGHNT and YYREEE (reference sequence). V shed 2 bases and J shed 2 bases, with 4 bases lying between them. The CDR3 runs to 12 residues. Sequencing was performed on PBMCs, taken around atezolizumab (anti-PD-L1) treatment. The sequence derives from a man between 60 and 75 years old with urothelial cancer. The chain is built from TRBV5-4 and TRBJ1-2; D unclear. DNA for the CDR3: TGTGCCAGCAGCTTTTCGAACTATGGCTACACCTTC. Translation gives CASSFSNYGYTF.